The clone carrying this T cell receptor beta chain appeared a few times. This entry belongs to a study of early T cells in non-severe SARS-CoV-2 infection. As part of library construction, unique molecular identifiers were attached to individual cDNA molecules. TCRdb re-derived calls from the 5' RACE reads in MiXCR, one entry per CDR3 protein. The profile shows more than 45,000 distinct CDR3 sequences, 10% to 15% of them singletons. Between the trimmed V and J ends, which lost 5 bases and 4 bases, there was a span of 10 bases. CDR3 length: 13 residues. The germline V gene encodes CDR1 ENHRY and CDR2 SYGVKD.

Sample: whole blood. The sequence came from an adult who was a healthcare worker with PCR-confirmed SARS-CoV-2 infection or an uninfected control (not recorded which). This chain links TRBV10-3 with TRBJ2-3; tentative D call: TRBD1 (5 bases). Here the CDR3 DNA reads TGTGCCATCAGTCCAGGGTTGGCAGATACGCAGTATTTT. It translates to CAISPGLADTQYF.